These 12 T cell receptor beta chains came from one sample sequenced in a study of blood T cells in healthy people across ages. Primed by a sample-barcoded 5' primer and a J-beta primer mix, a second PCR proceeded for about 6 to 12 cycles. TCRdb reprocessed the 5' RACE reads with MiXCR, giving one entry per CDR3 protein. The sample lists nearly 800,000 distinct CDR3 sequences, about 56% occurring once. Sequencing was done on a sample of blood. The receptors derive from a middle-aged man in good health.

This clonotype was picked up a small number of times. The chain uses TRBV4-2 and TRBJ2-7, with 7 nucleotides matching TRBD1. This CDR3 has 16 amino acids. V trimming: 1 base; J trimming: 2 bases; junction bases outside the gene matches: 8. Germline loops: CDR1 LGHNA, CDR2 YNFKEQ. The CDR3 loop is CASSQGQTGSPYEQYF. The CDR3 DNA reads TGTGCCAGCAGCCAAGGTCAGACAGGGAGTCCCTACGAGCAGTACTTC.

The rearrangement links TRBV13 to TRBJ2-1; a possible D gene is TRBD2 (5 bases). V lost 5 bases and J lost 7, with 9 bases in between. The germline V gene encodes CDR1 PRHDT and CDR2 FYEKMQ (reference sequence). The CDR3 extends over 12 amino acids. For the CDR3, the DNA is TGTGCCAGCAGCCGGGTAGCGAATGAGCAGTTCTTC. Protein product: CASSRVANEQFF.

The chain has TRBV5-1 and TRBJ2-5; perhaps TRBD2 as D (5 bases). V was clipped by 0 bases and J by 1 base, with 16 bases between them. This CDR3 region has 17 residues. Germline V CDR1 and CDR2: SGHRS, YFSETQ. The CDR3 is CASSLVLDGVIQETQYF. CDR3 DNA sequence: TGCGCCAGCAGCTTGGTTTTGGACGGGGTAATCCAAGAGACCCAGTACTTC.

This clonotype was recorded a few times. This chain connects TRBV5-1 to TRBJ2-7, with 10 bases identical to TRBD1. Germline loops: CDR1 SGHRS, CDR2 YFSETQ. Trimming removed 4 bases from V and 5 bases from J; junction bases left unmatched: 12. The CDR3 consists of 16 residues. The CDR3 DNA follows: TGCGCCAGCAGCATCGCAACGACCGGGACAGGGGACGAGCAGTACTTC. Encoded protein: CASSIATTGTGDEQYF.

The chain uses TRBV29-1 and TRBJ2-1; 8 bases agree with TRBD1. Germline lookup yields CDR1 SQVTM and CDR2 ANQGSEA. CDR3 length: 13 residues. Germline trimming cut 6 bases from V and 12 bases from J; bases unmatched to any gene: 13. CDR3 in DNA: TGCAGCGTCGGAGGACAGGGAACAGATACGCAGTTCTTC. Translated: CSVGGQGTDTQFF.

This clonotype was seen repeatedly, ten times or more. The junction departs from germline at one end; a sequencing error may be responsible. The chain couples TRBV12-3 or TRBV12-4 to TRBJ2-3; TRBD2 matches 11 bases. The length of the CDR3 is 17 residues. CDR3 region: CASSLGLAGGSTDTQYF. DNA for the CDR3: TGTGCCAGCAGCTTAGGGTTAGCGGGAGGGAGCACAGATACGCAGTATTTT.

This clonotype has only a few counts. The V call is TRBV7-2, the J call TRBJ2-3; the D gene is possibly TRBD2 (7 bases). V was cut by 1 base and J by 2 bases, with 13 bases left in between. The V gene's germline CDR1 is SGHTA and CDR2 FQGNSA. The CDR3 loop spans 16 amino acids. The CDR3 loop is CASSLGGRGFTDTQYF. Written as DNA, the CDR3 is TGTGCCAGCAGCTTAGGGGGGCGGGGGTTCACAGATACGCAGTATTTT. Looking up the rest from reference TRBV7-2 and TRBJ2-3 gives the full variable domain: GAGVSQSPSNKVTEKGKDVELRCDPISGHTALYWYRQSLGQGLEFLIYFQGNSAPDKSGLPSDRFSAERTGGSVSTLTIQRTQQEDSAVYLCASSLGGRGFTDTQYFGPGTRLTVL.

This chain uses TRBV6-5 with TRBJ2-4, with TRBD1 matching 8 bases. Trimming took 6 bases from V and 11 from J; bases not matched to a gene: 12. This CDR3 is built from 14 residues. Germline V CDR1 and CDR2: MNHEY, SVGAGI. Written as DNA, the CDR3 is TGTGCCAGCAGCCGGGACAGGAGGCCGCTCGTTCAGTACTTC. It encodes CASSRDRRPLVQYF.

This clonotype was seen a handful of times. The chain employs TRBV7-2 and TRBJ1-6; D may be TRBD1 (5 bases). Germline assignment: CDR1 SGHTA and CDR2 FQGNSA. Trimming stripped 2 bases from V and 0 bases from J, with 11 bases between. The CDR3 runs to 17 residues. The CDR3 sequence is CASSLQGASSYNSPLHF. The CDR3 DNA is TGTGCCAGCAGCTTACAGGGCGCAAGCTCCTATAATTCACCCCTCCACTTT.

This clonotype was seen a handful of times. This sequence joins TRBV7-7 and TRBJ2-5; D gene ambiguous. Trimming shortened V by 1 base and J by 4 bases, and 13 bases separated the two germline ends. The CDR3 consists of 15 residues. Germline V gene sequence: CDR1 SSHAT, CDR2 FNYEAQ (reference sequence). The chain's CDR3 is CASSLERSTSETQYF. DNA of the CDR3: TGTGCCAGCAGCTTAGAACGTTCGACATCAGAGACCCAGTACTTC.

The chain employs TRBV6-6 and TRBJ2-1; 7 nucleotides agree with TRBD1. The CDR3 covers 15 residues. Trimming cost V 8 bases and J 9 bases; bases outside gene matches: 16. Germline V CDR1 and CDR2: MNHNY, SVGAGI (reference sequence). In DNA, the CDR3 is TGTGCCAGCCGACCAACACTACAGGGGAATCGTGAGCAGTTCTTC. It specifies CASRPTLQGNREQFF.

The table lists this clonotype with a few counts. The chain employs TRBV10-3 and TRBJ2-7; 10 bases agree with TRBD1. Germline CDR1 ENHRY, CDR2 SYGVKD. This CDR3 contains 15 residues. J was trimmed by 0 bases and V by 6 bases; bases with no gene match: 5. The CDR3 region is CAIRTDRGDSYEQYF. The CDR3 coding sequence is TGTGCCATCAGGACGGACAGGGGGGACTCCTACGAGCAGTACTTC.